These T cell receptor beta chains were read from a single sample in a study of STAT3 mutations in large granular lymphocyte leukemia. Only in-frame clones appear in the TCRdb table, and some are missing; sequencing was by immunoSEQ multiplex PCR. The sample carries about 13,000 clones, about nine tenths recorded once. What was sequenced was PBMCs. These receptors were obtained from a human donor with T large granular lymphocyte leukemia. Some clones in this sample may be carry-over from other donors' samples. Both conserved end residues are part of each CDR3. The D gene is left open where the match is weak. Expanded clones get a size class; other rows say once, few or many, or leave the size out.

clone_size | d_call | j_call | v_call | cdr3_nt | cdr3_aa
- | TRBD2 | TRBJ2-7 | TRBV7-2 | TGTGCCAGCAGGGCAGGAAGGGGCGGGAGCAACGAGCAGTACTTC | CASRAGRGGSNEQYF
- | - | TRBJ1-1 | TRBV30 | TGTGCCCGCGTTGCGGGCCCGAACACTGAAGCTTTCTTT | CARVAGPNTEAFF
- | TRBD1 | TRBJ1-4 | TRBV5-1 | TGCGCCAGCAGCTTGGGCCTGATTCAGGGGGTAGCTGAAAAACTGTTTTTT | CASSLGLIQGVAEKLFF
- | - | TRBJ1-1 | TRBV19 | TGTGCCAGTAGTGCACAACGGAACACTGAAGCTTTCTTT | CASSAQRNTEAFF
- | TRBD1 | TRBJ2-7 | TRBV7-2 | TGTGCCAGCAGCCTCACCTTAGGGACAGGGACCGAGCAGTACTTC | CASSLTLGTGTEQYF
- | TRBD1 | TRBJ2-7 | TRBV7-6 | TGTGCCAGCAGATCCGAAGGGACAGGGCCCTACGAGCAGTACTTC | CASRSEGTGPYEQYF
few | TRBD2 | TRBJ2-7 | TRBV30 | TGTGCCTGGCGCCCCCCTGGGACTAACGAGCAGTACTTC | CAWRPPGTNEQYF
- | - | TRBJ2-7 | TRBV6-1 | TGTGCCAGCAGTGAAGACGGTCGGGGTGTCTACGAGCAGTACTTC | CASSEDGRGVYEQYF
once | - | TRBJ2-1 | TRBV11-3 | TGTGCCAGCAGTACAGGGATGAGTGAGCAGTTCTTC | CASSTGMSEQFF
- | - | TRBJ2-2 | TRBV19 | TGTGCCAGTAGACCCCAGGGGCGGAGGAACACCGGGGAGCTGTTTTTT | CASRPQGRRNTGELFF
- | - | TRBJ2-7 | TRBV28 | TGTGCCAGCAGTACCCAGGGGTTCACCTTCTTTGACGAGCAGTACTTC | CASSTQGFTFFDEQYF
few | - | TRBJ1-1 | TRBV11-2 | TGTGCCAGCAGCTACCTGAACACTGAAGCTTTCTTT | CASSYLNTEAFF
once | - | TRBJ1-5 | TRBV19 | TGTGCCAGTAGTATAGGAGCAAACGATCAGCCCCAGCATTTT | CASSIGANDQPQHF
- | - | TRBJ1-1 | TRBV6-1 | TGTGCCAGCAGTGATCTCGGCCAGGGTGCCACTGAAGCTTTCTTT | CASSDLGQGATEAFF
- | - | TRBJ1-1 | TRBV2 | TGTGCCAGCGAAACAGGGATGAGGACTGAAGCTTTCTTT | CASETGMRTEAFF
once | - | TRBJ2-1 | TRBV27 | TGTGCCAGCAGTTTGGGCGGATCCCTTACGCATGAGCAGTTCTTC | CASSLGGSLTHEQFF
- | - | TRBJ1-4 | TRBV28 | TGTGCCAGCAGTTTGGGGGCGGAAAAACTGTTTTTT | CASSLGAEKLFF
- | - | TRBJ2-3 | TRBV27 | TGTGCCAGCAGTTCGCACGTTCGGGGTACGCAGTATTTT | CASSSHVRGTQYF
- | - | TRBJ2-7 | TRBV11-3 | TGTGCCAGCAGCCGCGGACAGTTCGACGAGCAGTACTTC | CASSRGQFDEQYF
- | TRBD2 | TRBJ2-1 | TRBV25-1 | TGTGCCAGCAGTCCACGGACTAGCGGGAGTAATGAGCAGTTCTTC | CASSPRTSGSNEQFF
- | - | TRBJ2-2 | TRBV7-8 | TGTGCCAGCAGCATTAGACAAGACACCGGGGAGCTGTTTTTT | CASSIRQDTGELFF
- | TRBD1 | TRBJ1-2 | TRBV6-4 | TGTGCCAGCAGTGACTCACGGACAGGGTATGGCTACACCTTC | CASSDSRTGYGYTF
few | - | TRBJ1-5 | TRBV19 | TGTGCCAGTAGTATAGAGTTCGCGAATCAGCCCCAGCATTTT | CASSIEFANQPQHF
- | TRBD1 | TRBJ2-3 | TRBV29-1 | TGCAGCGTTGAAGGTGACAGGGGTTTCACAGATACGCAGTATTTT | CSVEGDRGFTDTQYF
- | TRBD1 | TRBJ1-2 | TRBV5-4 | TGTGCCAGCAGCTCCCGACAGGGGGCGGAATATGGCTACACCTTC | CASSSRQGAEYGYTF
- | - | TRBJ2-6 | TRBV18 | TGTGCCAGCTCACCCCGGGGCTTTAGCTCTGGGGCCAACGTCCTGACTTTC | CASSPRGFSSGANVLTF
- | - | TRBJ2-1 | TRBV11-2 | TGTGCCAGCAGCCCGGACTCCTCCCAGTACAATGAGCAGTTCTTC | CASSPDSSQYNEQFF
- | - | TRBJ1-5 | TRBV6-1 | TGTGCCAGCAGTGAAAGGGGCAGCCAGCATTTT | CASSERGSQHF
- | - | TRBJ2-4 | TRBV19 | TGTGCCAGTAGTTCAGGGTTTCACATTCAGTACTTC | CASSSGFHIQYF
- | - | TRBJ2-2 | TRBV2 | TGTGCCAGCATTGGGACCTCTCCCACCGGGGAGCTGTTTTTT | CASIGTSPTGELFF
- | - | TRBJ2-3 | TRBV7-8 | TGTGCCAGCAGCTTATGGGGGGCCGGCACAGATACGCAGTATTTT | CASSLWGAGTDTQYF
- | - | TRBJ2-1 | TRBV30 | TGTGCCTGGAGTGTTAGTTGGAGAGGTGAGCAGTTCTTC | CAWSVSWRGEQFF
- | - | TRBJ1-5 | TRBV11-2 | TGTGCCAGCAGCCTCGCTCAGGAGGGCAATCAGCCCCAGCATTTT | CASSLAQEGNQPQHF
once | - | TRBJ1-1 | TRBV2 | TGTGCCAGCAAACAGCTGAACACTGAAGCTTTCTTT | CASKQLNTEAFF
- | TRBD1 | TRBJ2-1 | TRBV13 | TGTGCCAGCAGCCACCCCGGACAGGGGGCGCTTGAGCAGTTCTTC | CASSHPGQGALEQFF
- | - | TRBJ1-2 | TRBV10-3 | TGTGCCATCAGGTGGGGGGCGGAAGGTAATGGCTACACCTTC | CAIRWGAEGNGYTF
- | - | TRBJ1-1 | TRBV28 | TGTGCCAGCCTAGGGGTGTGGAACACTGAAGCTTTCTTT | CASLGVWNTEAFF
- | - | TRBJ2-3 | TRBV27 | TGTGCCAGCAGTCCTTCCACAGATACGCAGTATTTT | CASSPSTDTQYF
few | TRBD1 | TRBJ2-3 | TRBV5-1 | TGCGCCAGCAGCCCGGGGACAGCCCAGGGCACAGATACGCAGTATTTT | CASSPGTAQGTDTQYF
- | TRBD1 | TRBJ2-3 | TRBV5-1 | TGCGCCAGCAGCTTCGCCCAAACAGGGGGTCTCACAGATACGCAGTATTTT | CASSFAQTGGLTDTQYF
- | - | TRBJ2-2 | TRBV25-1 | TGTGCCAGCAGGGACGCAACGAACACCGGGGAGCTGTTTTTT | CASRDATNTGELFF
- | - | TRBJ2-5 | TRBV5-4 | TGTGCCAGCAGCTTGCCTAGGCAAGAGACCCAGTACTTC | CASSLPRQETQYF
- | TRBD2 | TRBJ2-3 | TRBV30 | TGTGCCTGGCGGACTAGCGGGAGTTATACGCAGTATTTT | CAWRTSGSYTQYF
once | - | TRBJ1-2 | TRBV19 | TGTGCCAGTAGTATGACCGACAGGCCTAACTATGGCTACACCTTC | CASSMTDRPNYGYTF
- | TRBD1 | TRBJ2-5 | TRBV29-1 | TGCAGCGTTGTCGGCGGGACAGGGATTTCCCAAGAGACCCAGTACTTC | CSVVGGTGISQETQYF
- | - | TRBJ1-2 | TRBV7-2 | TGTGCCAGCAGCCCTTTTGACGGGAACCCCTATGGCTACACCTTC | CASSPFDGNPYGYTF
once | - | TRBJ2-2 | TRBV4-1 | TGCGCCAGCAGCCGCCTTCAGCAGGGGACCGGGGAGCTGTTTTTT | CASSRLQQGTGELFF
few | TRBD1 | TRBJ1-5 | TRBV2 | TGTGCCAGCAACCTTGACAGGGTGGGTCAGCCCCAGCATTTT | CASNLDRVGQPQHF
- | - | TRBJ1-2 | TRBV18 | TGTGCCAGCTCACCACGGGAACAGGATCAGGTCTATGGCTACACCTTC | CASSPREQDQVYGYTF
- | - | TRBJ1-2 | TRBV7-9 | TGTGCCAGCAGCTTCGGGGAATCGGGAGGCTACACCTTC | CASSFGESGGYTF
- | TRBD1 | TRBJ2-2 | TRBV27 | TGTGCCAGCCGGACAGGGGGCCACACCGGGGAGCTGTTTTTT | CASRTGGHTGELFF
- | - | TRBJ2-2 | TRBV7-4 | TGTGCCAGCAGCCCCTCGCCCGACGCCGGGGAGCTGTTTTTT | CASSPSPDAGELFF
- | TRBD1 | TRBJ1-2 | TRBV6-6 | TGTGCCAGCCGGGGGACAGGGGCGTTTGGCTACACCTTC | CASRGTGAFGYTF
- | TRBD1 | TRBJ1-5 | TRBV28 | TGTGCCAGCAGCCCCGTTTTACAGGGGTTGAATCAGCCCCAGCATTTT | CASSPVLQGLNQPQHF